The source of this TCR beta chain is a study of blood T cell repertoires in COVID-19. Overall study: Nucleic acid was either cDNA or gDNA, and it came from T cells, B-cell-depleted T cells, or PBMCs.

Per germline, CDR1 SQVTM and CDR2 ANQGSEA. J gave up 2 bases and V 2 bases, and 5 bases lay outside the gene matches. CDR3 length: 15 amino acids. In this sample, this clone turned up once. In the study's own analysis: Amplification of reference gene primers provided the estimated nucleated cell counts. Sequenced by immunoSEQ multiplex PCR; TCRdb stores in-frame clones only, minus some. V, J and clone size are taken as reported in that table, and D and trimming were inferred from the DNA itself. The table lists over 85,000 clones, nearly 90% of them singletons. This TCR was recovered from a human donor in a cohort sampled during active COVID-19. Sample: peripheral blood. The V call is TRBV29-1, the J call TRBJ2-3, with 9 bases identical to TRBD1. The CDR3 sequence: CSVESDRGSTDTQYF. DNA for the CDR3: TGCAGCGTTGAATCGGACAGGGGCTCCACAGATACGCAGTATTTT.